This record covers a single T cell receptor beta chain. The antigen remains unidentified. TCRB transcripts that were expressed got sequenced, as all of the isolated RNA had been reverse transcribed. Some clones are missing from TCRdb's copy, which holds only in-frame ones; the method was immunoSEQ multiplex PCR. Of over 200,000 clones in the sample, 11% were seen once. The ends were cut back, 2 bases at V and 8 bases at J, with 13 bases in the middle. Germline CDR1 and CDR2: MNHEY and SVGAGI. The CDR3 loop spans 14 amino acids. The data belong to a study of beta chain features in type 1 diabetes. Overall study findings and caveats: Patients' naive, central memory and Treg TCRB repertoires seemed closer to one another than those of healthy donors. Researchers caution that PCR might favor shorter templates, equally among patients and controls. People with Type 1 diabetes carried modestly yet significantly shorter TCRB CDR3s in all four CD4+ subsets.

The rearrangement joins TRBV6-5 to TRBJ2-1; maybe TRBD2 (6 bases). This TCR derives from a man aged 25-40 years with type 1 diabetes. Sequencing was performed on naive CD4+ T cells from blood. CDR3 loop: CASSYGGALDEQFF. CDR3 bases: TGTGCCAGCAGTTACGGAGGGGCTCTCGATGAGCAGTTCTTC.